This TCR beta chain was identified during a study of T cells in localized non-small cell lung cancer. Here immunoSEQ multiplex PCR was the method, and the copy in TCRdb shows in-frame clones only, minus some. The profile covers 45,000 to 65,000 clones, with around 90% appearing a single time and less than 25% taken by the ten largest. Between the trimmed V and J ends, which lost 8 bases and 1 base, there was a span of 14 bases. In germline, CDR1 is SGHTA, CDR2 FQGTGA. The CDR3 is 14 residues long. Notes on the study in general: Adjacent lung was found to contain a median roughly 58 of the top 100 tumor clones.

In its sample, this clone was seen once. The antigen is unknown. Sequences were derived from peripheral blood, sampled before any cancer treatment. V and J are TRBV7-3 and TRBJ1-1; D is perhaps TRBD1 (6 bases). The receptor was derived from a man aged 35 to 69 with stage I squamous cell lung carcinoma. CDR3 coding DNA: TGTGCCAGCGGTACTTTGGGGGCGAACACTGAAGCTTTCTTT. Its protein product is CASGTLGANTEAFF.